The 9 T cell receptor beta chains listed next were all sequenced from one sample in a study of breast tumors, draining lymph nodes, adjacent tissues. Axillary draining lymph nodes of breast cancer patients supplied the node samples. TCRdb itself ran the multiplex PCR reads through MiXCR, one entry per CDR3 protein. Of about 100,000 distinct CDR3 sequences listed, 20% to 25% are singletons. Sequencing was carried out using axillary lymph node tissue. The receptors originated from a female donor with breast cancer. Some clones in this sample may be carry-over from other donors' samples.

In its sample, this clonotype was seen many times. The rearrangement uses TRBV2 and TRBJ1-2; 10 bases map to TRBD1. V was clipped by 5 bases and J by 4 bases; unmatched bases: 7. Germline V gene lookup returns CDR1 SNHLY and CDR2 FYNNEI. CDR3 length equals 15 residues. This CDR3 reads CASSPTGGASYGYTF. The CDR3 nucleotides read TGTGCCAGCAGTCCGACAGGGGGCGCGAGCTATGGCTACACCTTC.

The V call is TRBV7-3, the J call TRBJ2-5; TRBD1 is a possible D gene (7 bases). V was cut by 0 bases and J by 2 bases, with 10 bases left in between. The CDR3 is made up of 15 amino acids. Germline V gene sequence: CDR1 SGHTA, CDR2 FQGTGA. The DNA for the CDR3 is TGTGCCAGCAGCTTAACGGGGGGACAGCAAGAGACCCAGTACTTC. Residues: CASSLTGGQQETQYF.

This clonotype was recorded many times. CDR3 region: CASSTRDTYEQYF. CDR3 DNA: TGTGCCAGTAGTACCCGGGACACCTACGAGCAGTACTTC. The chain uses TRBV19 and TRBJ2-7; D is perhaps TRBD1 (6 bases). The V end was cut by 4 bases, the J end by 2 bases, with 9 bases between. CDR1 is LNHDA and CDR2 is SQIVND in the germline V gene (reference sequence). There are 13 residues in the CDR3.

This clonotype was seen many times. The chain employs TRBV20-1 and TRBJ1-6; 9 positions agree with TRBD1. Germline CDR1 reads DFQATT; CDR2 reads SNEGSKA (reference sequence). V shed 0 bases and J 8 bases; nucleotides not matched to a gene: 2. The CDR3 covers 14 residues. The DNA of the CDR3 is TGCAGTGCTAGAGAGGACAGGGGCCATTCACCCCTCCACTTT. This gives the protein CSAREDRGHSPLHF.

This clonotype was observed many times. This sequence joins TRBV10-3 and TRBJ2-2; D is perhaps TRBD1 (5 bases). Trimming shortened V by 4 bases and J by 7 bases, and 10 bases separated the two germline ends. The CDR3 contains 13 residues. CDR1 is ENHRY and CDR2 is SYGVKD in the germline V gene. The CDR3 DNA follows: TGTGCCATCAGTGTAGATCAGGGCGGGGAGCTGTTTTTT. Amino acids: CAISVDQGGELFF.

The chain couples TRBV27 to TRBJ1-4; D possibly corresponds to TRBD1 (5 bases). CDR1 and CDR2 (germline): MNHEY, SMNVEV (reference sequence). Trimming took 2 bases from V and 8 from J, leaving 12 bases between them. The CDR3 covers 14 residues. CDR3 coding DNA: TGTGCCAGCAGTTTAATCGGGGCGGGGGAAAAACTGTTTTTT. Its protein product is CASSLIGAGEKLFF.

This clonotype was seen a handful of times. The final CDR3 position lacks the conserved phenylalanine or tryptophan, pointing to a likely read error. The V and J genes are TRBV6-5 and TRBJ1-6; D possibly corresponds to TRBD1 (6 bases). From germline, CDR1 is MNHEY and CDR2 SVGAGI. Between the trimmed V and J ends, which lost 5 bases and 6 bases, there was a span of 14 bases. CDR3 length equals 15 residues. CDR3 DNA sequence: TGTGCCAGCAGTGCCCGGGGCAGGGGTAATTCACCCCTCCACGTT. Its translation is CASSARGRGNSPLHV.

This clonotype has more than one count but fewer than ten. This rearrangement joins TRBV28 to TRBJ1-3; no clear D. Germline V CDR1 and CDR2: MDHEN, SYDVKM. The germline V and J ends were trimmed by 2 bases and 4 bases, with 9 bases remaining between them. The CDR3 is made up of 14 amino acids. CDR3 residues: CASSLRLRGNTIYF. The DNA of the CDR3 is TGTGCCAGCAGTTTACGCCTAAGGGGAAACACCATATATTTT. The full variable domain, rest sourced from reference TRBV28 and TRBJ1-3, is DVKVTQSSRYLVKRTGEKVFLECVQDMDHENMFWYRQDPGLGLRLIYFSYDVKMKEKGDIPEGYSVSREKKERFSLILESASTNQTSMYLCASSLRLRGNTIYFGEGSWLTVV.

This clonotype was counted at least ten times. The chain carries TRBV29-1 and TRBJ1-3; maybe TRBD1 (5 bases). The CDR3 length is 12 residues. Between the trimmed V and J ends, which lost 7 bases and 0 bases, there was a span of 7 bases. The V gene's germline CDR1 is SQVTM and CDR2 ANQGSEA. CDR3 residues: CSAGHSGNTIYF. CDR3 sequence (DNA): TGCAGCGCCGGACACTCTGGAAACACCATATATTTT.